The text below deals with one T cell receptor (beta chain). The data are from a study of shared clonotypes between healthy human individuals. The germline V gene encodes CDR1 SGHKS and CDR2 YYEKEE (reference sequence). Trimming left V 3 bases short and J 9 bases short, with 11 bases between. This CDR3 is built from 12 residues. The assay was immunoSEQ multiplex PCR, and TCRdb's table has in-frame clones only and misses some. The sample records roughly 2.4 million clones, about 94% being singletons. The receptor's source is a man younger than 35 in good health. The V and J genes are TRBV5-5 and TRBJ2-3; no reliable D call. Sequenced input: naive CD4+ T cells sorted from blood. Subset described: CD45RA+ positively selected. The CDR3 DNA reads TGTGCCAGCAGCTCCATGGGCGGCACGCAGTATTTT. Its protein product is CASSSMGGTQYF. The full variable domain, in which reference TRBV5-5 and TRBJ2-3 provide the parts outside the CDR3, is DAGVTQSPTHLIKTRGQQVTLRCSPISGHKSVSWYQQVLGQGPQFIFQYYEKEERGRGNFPDRFSARQFPNYSSELNVNALLLGDSALYLCASSSMGGTQYFGPGTRLTVL.